A selection of T cell receptor beta chains follows, all from one sample in a study of cytomegalovirus exposure and HLA in healthy donors. TCRdb's table, derived via immunoSEQ multiplex PCR, lists solely in-frame clones and lacks some. This sample lists about 50,000 clones; its ten largest clones have around 12%. Sequencing was carried out using PBMCs. The source of these receptors is a man between 18 and 29 years old in good health and CMV-seropositive. Each CDR3 is given with its conserved first and last residue. The order of the fields is J gene, D gene, V gene, CDR3 DNA, CDR3 protein. The D gene is left open where the match is weak.

>TRBJ2-1|-|TRBV13
TGTGCCAGCAGCCCTGCGTCCAGGCCCCACTACAATGAGCAGTTCTTC
CASSPASRPHYNEQFF
>TRBJ1-5|TRBD1|TRBV18
TGTGCCAGCTCACCGGGACAGGGAGCTAGAAATCAGCCCCAGCATTTT
CASSPGQGARNQPQHF
>TRBJ1-3|TRBD1|TRBV4-2
TGTGCCAGCAGCCAAGAGGGGACAGGGAGAAACACCATATATTTT
CASSQEGTGRNTIYF
>TRBJ1-4|TRBD1|TRBV15
TGTGCCACCAGCAGGGTTAAGACAGGGGTAGAAAAACTGTTTTTT
CATSRVKTGVEKLFF
>TRBJ2-7|-|TRBV28
TGTGCCAGCAGTTTAGTTGCGTGGGAGCAGTACTTC
CASSLVAWEQYF
>TRBJ1-6|-|TRBV7-9
TGTGCCAGCAGCTTTACTTCGGTCGGGGTTTGGCGCTCACCCCTCCACTTT
CASSFTSVGVWRSPLHF
>TRBJ2-4|-|TRBV19
TGTGCCAGTAGTATTTCAAATTCAGGACAGCTTCAGTACTTC
CASSISNSGQLQYF
>TRBJ2-1|-|TRBV10-3
TGTGCCATCCAGGACCCGGAGACAGGTCGGTTCTTC
CAIQDPETGRFF
>TRBJ2-5|-|TRBV7-9
TGTGCCAGCGACGGACCAGGGCAAGAGACCCAGTACTTC
CASDGPGQETQYF
>TRBJ2-1|TRBD1|TRBV29-1
TGCAGCGTTGACTTCAGGGGGCTTGAGCAGTTCTTC
CSVDFRGLEQFF
>TRBJ2-7|TRBD2|TRBV7-9
TGTGCCAGCAGCCCCGCCCGACTAGCGGGAGCGGTCGAGCAGTACTTC
CASSPARLAGAVEQYF
>TRBJ2-3|TRBD2|TRBV7-8
TGTGCCAGCAGCTCCACCGGGACTAGCGGCACAGATACGCAGTATTTT
CASSSTGTSGTDTQYF
>TRBJ1-2|-|TRBV5-6
TGTGCCAGCAGCTTGGGACAGAACTATGGCTACACCTTC
CASSLGQNYGYTF
>TRBJ1-1|-|TRBV5-1
TGCGCCAGCAGCTTGGCCGACGGCGGGAACACTGAAGCTTTCTTT
CASSLADGGNTEAFF